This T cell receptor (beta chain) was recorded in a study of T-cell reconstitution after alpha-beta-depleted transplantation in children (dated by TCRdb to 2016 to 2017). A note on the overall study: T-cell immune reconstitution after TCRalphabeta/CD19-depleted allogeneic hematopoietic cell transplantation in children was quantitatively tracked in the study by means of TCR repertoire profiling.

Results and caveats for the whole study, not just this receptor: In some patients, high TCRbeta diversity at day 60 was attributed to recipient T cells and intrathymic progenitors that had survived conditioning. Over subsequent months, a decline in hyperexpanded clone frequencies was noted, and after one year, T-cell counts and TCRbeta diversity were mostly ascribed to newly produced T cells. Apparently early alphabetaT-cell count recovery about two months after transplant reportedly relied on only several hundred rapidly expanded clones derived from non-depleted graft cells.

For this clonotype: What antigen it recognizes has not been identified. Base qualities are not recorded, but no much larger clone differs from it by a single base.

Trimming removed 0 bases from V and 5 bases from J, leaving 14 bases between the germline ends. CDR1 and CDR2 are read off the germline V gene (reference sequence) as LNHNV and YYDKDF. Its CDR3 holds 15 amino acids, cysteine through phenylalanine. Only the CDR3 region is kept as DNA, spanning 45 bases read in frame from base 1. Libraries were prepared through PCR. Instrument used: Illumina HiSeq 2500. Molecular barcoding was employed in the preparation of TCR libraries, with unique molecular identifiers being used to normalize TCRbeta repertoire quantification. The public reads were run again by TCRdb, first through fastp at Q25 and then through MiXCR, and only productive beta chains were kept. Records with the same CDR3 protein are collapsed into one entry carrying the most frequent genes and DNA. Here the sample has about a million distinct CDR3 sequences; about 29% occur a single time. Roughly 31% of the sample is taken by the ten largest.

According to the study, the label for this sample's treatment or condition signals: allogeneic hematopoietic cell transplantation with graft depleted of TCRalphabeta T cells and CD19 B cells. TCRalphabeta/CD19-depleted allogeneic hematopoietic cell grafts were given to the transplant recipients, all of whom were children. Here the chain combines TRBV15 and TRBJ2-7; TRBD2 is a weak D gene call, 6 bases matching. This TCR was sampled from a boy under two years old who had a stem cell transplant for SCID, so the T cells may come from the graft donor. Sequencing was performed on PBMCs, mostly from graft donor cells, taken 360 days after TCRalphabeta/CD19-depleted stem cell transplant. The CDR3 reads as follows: CATSREKLAWNEQYF. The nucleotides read TGTGCCACCAGCAGAGAGAAACTAGCATGGAACGAGCAGTACTTC. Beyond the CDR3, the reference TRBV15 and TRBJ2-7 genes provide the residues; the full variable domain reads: DAMVIQNPRYQVTQFGKPVTLSCSQTLNHNVMYWYQQKSSQAPKLLFHYYDKDFNNEADTPDNFQSRRPNTSFCFLDIRSPGLGDTAMYLCATSREKLAWNEQYFGPGTRLTVT.